The clone carrying this T cell receptor (beta chain) showed up just once. Antigen specificity is unknown. The sample originates from a study of T-cell memory formation after mild COVID-19. Study results and caveats: A second wave expanding day 15 to 37 was CD4+-biased; contracting clones were balanced. Some responding clones appeared in pre-infection memory, suggesting cross-reactive memory joined.

TCRdb reprocessed the 5' RACE reads via MiXCR and lists one record per CDR3 protein. The sample records fewer than 200,000 distinct CDR3 sequences, roughly 18% being singletons. V gave up 6 bases and J gave up 3 bases, with 9 bases separating them. From germline, CDR1 is MNHNY and CDR2 SVGAGI (reference sequence). This CDR3 is 13 amino acids long. This sequence joins TRBV6-6 and TRBJ1-5; D is unclear. The clonotype was recovered from a man aged 18 to 29 who had mild COVID-19 (a few samples of this study predate the infection). Cell type and time point are not known. The sample consisted of PBMCs or a T cell subset sorted from them (not recorded which). The CDR3 protein is CASSPWINQPQHF. The CDR3, as DNA: TGTGCCAGCAGCCCTTGGATCAATCAGCCCCAGCATTTT.